Listed below are T cell receptor beta chains from one sample, sequenced in a study of cytomegalovirus exposure and HLA in healthy donors. Clones were sequenced by immunoSEQ multiplex PCR, and TCRdb holds only the in-frame ones, with some missing. The table records under 200,000 clones, roughly 80% of them present only once. Sequencing was carried out using PBMCs. The receptors derive from a man younger than 35 in good health and CMV-seropositive. CDR3s include the opening cysteine and the closing phenylalanine or tryptophan. The order of the fields is J gene, D gene, clone size, V gene, CDR3 DNA, CDR3 protein. D genes are given only for firm matches. Clone size is not always given. Where it is, it says once, few, many or a class for expanded clones.

TRBJ1-6	TRBD1	NA	TRBV4-3	TGCGCCAGCAGAGCTGGGACAGTAGTTAATTCACCCCTCCACTTT	CASRAGTVVNSPLHF
TRBJ2-3	NA	few	TRBV7-2	TGTGCCAGCAGCTTAGTAGCTAGCGGCACAGATACGCAGTATTTT	CASSLVASGTDTQYF
TRBJ1-5	NA	NA	TRBV19	TGTGCCAGTACCCCCCGGGGAACTAGCAATCAGCCCCAGCATTTT	CASTPRGTSNQPQHF
TRBJ2-1	TRBD1	NA	TRBV5-1	TGCGCCAGCGGTCGGACAGGGGAAGGGGTCAATGAGCAGTTCTTC	CASGRTGEGVNEQFF
TRBJ2-3	TRBD1	few	TRBV6-4	TGTGCCAGCAGTGTACAGGGGTCGGGCACAGATACGCAGTATTTT	CASSVQGSGTDTQYF
TRBJ1-2	TRBD1	NA	TRBV9	TGTGCCAGCAGCCATTCCCCAAACACAGGGGTTGAGGGCTACACCTTC	CASSHSPNTGVEGYTF
TRBJ2-7	NA	NA	TRBV7-2	TGTGCCAGCAGCTTTATGTCCTCCTACGAGCAGTACTTC	CASSFMSSYEQYF
TRBJ2-5	NA	few	TRBV7-2	TGTGCCAGCAGCTCCACGGCGGGGTCGGAGACCCAGTACTTC	CASSSTAGSETQYF
TRBJ1-2	NA	NA	TRBV6-5	TGTGCCAGCAGTTACTCCTGGGCAGCCTATGGCTACACCTTC	CASSYSWAAYGYTF
TRBJ1-1	NA	NA	TRBV2	TGTGCCAGCAGTGAGGTTCCAGGGCGGATACTCGAGGACACTGAAGCTTTCTTT	CASSEVPGRILEDTEAFF
TRBJ2-3	NA	NA	TRBV7-9	TGTGCCAGCAGCGACAGTCTATCAGGGGCAGATACGCAGTATTTT	CASSDSLSGADTQYF
TRBJ2-2	NA	NA	TRBV5-1	TGCGCCAGCAGCTTGGTTAGCGGGGAGCTGTTTTTT	CASSLVSGELFF
TRBJ1-2	NA	NA	TRBV4-1	TGCGCCAGCAGCCAAGAGGGGCGTTCGGGCGCCATCTATGGCTACACCTTC	CASSQEGRSGAIYGYTF
TRBJ1-1	NA	NA	TRBV4-2	TGTGCCAGCAGCCAAGATTACGGCGGGAACACTGAAGCTTTCTTT	CASSQDYGGNTEAFF
TRBJ1-1	NA	few	TRBV10-3	TGTGCCTCGGCGACAGGTTTGAACACTGAAGCTTTCTTT	CASATGLNTEAFF
TRBJ2-7	NA	few	TRBV27	TGTGCCAGCAGTTCAAGATTCCCTACCTACGAGCAGTACTTC	CASSSRFPTYEQYF
TRBJ1-2	TRBD1	NA	TRBV27	TGTGCCAGCAGTTTAGCCACCGGGACAGGGTTCGGTGGCTACACCTTC	CASSLATGTGFGGYTF
TRBJ1-2	TRBD1	once	TRBV16	TGTGCCAGCAGCCAATCGCGACAGGGGGTCTTCTATGGCTACACCTTC	CASSQSRQGVFYGYTF
TRBJ2-6	TRBD1	NA	TRBV5-6	TGTGCCAGCAGCTTGACAGGGGGGTTAGGGGCCAACGGCCTGACTTTC	CASSLTGGLGANGLTF
TRBJ2-7	TRBD2	NA	TRBV10-3	TGTGCCATCAGTGATAGCGGGTACGAGCAGTACTTC	CAISDSGYEQYF
TRBJ1-4	NA	few	TRBV10-1	TGCGCCAGCAGTGATAGCTCTACAACTAATGAAAAACTGTTTTTT	CASSDSSTTNEKLFF
TRBJ2-2	NA	NA	TRBV6-1	TGTGCCAGCATTAGGGAGCCGCGAACCGGGGAGCTGTTTTTT	CASIREPRTGELFF
TRBJ2-2	NA	NA	TRBV19	TGTGCCAGTAGTCCAGCGGCCGCGAACACCGGGGAGCTGTTTTTT	CASSPAAANTGELFF
TRBJ2-3	NA	NA	TRBV30	TGTGCCTGGAGTGGAGGGCAAGGCACAGATACGCAGTATTTT	CAWSGGQGTDTQYF
TRBJ2-1	NA	NA	TRBV5-1	TGCGCCAGCAGCTTACAGGGCATCTCCTACAATGAGCAGTTCTTC	CASSLQGISYNEQFF
TRBJ2-2	NA	NA	TRBV6-1	TGTGCCAGCAGTCCCGACAGACGCGGGGAGCTGTTTTTT	CASSPDRRGELFF
TRBJ2-7	TRBD1	once	TRBV27	TGTGCCAGCAGTTTAACCGCGACAGGGAATTTCTACGAGCAGTACTTC	CASSLTATGNFYEQYF
TRBJ2-5	NA	NA	TRBV29-1	TGCAGCGTTGAACTTTGGGCAGGGCGTCAAGAGGCCCAGTACTTC	CSVELWAGRQEAQYF
TRBJ1-1	NA	few	TRBV21-1	TGTGCCAGCAGCAAGGGAGCTTGGGGGGGCTTGGCTTTCTTT	CASSKGAWGGLAFF
TRBJ1-4	NA	NA	TRBV5-1	TGCGCCAGCAGAGAAACAGTCTCTACTAATGAAAAACTGTTTTTT	CASRETVSTNEKLFF
TRBJ1-2	TRBD1	NA	TRBV5-4	TGTGCCGGCAGCTTGGAATCCCGAGACAGGGAAGGAGCTAACTATGGCTACACCTTC	CAGSLESRDREGANYGYTF
TRBJ2-5	NA	NA	TRBV2	TGTGCCAGCAGAGGGGAGGTGGAGACCCAGTACTTC	CASRGEVETQYF
TRBJ1-2	NA	NA	TRBV9	TGTGCCAGCAGCGTAGGGGGAGGTTTTAGCTATGGCTACACCTTC	CASSVGGGFSYGYTF
TRBJ2-7	NA	once	TRBV5-1	TGCGCCAGCAGCTTTACGGGACTTGGTTCCTACGAGCAGTACTTC	CASSFTGLGSYEQYF
TRBJ1-4	NA	NA	TRBV5-3	TGTGCCAGAAGCTTTTATCGACAGGAGCCTAATGAAAAACTGTTTTTT	CARSFYRQEPNEKLFF
TRBJ1-6	NA	NA	TRBV15	TGTGCCACCAGCAGACAGGGGAACTCTTATAATTCACCCCTCCACTTT	CATSRQGNSYNSPLHF
TRBJ2-2	NA	NA	TRBV27	TGTGCCAGCCGATTCTTGGCCACCGGGGAGCTGTTTTTT	CASRFLATGELFF
TRBJ2-1	TRBD2	NA	TRBV4-1	TGCGCCAGCAGCCAAGACCGCGGGGGATGGAATGAGCAGTTCTTC	CASSQDRGGWNEQFF
TRBJ2-4	NA	NA	TRBV6-6	TGTGCCAGCAGTTACTCGGTCTATTGGAACATTCAGTACTTC	CASSYSVYWNIQYF
TRBJ1-2	NA	once	TRBV14	TGTGCCAGCAGCCAAGACAGGGACTATGGCTACACCTTC	CASSQDRDYGYTF
TRBJ2-1	NA	NA	TRBV5-4	TGTGCCAGCAGCTGGGACTCGTCCTCTTACAATGAGCAGTTCTTC	CASSWDSSSYNEQFF
TRBJ2-7	NA	NA	TRBV7-9	TGTGCCAGCAGCGCGGACGGGACTCTACCCTACGAGCAGTACTTC	CASSADGTLPYEQYF
TRBJ2-3	NA	NA	TRBV5-8	TGTGCCAGCAACCCCCTTAGGAACAGGGTCACAGATACGCAGTATTTT	CASNPLRNRVTDTQYF
TRBJ1-5	NA	NA	TRBV7-9	TGTTCCAGCAGCCTGCCTCCGACAGGAAATAGCAATCAGCCCCAGCATTTT	CSSSLPPTGNSNQPQHF
TRBJ1-3	NA	few	TRBV11-2	TGTGCCAGCAGCGCCCCGCGAGGCCGCACCATATATTTT	CASSAPRGRTIYF
TRBJ1-3	NA	NA	TRBV6-1	TGTGCCAGCAGTGAAGACAGGGGAAACACCATATATTTT	CASSEDRGNTIYF
TRBJ2-7	TRBD1	NA	TRBV2	TGTGCCAGCAGTCGGGACAGAGGCTACGAGCAGTACTTC	CASSRDRGYEQYF
TRBJ2-7	TRBD2	NA	TRBV4-1	TGCGCCAGCAGCCTTCTAGCGGGACGGGACGAGCAGTACTTC	CASSLLAGRDEQYF
TRBJ2-7	TRBD1	NA	TRBV6-6	TGTGCCAGCAGTTGGGACAGGGGATCGAACGAGCAGTACTTC	CASSWDRGSNEQYF
TRBJ2-2	NA	NA	TRBV10-3	TGTGCCATCGGGGCCGTCGACAGGAGGACCGGGGAGCTGTTTTTT	CAIGAVDRRTGELFF
TRBJ2-5	TRBD2	NA	TRBV9	TGTGCCAGCAGCGTACTCGGCGGGGGCCAAGAGACCCAGTACTTC	CASSVLGGGQETQYF
TRBJ2-2	TRBD2	NA	TRBV7-2	TGTGCCAGCAGCTTAGCGACCCAACTAGCGGCTGAGTCCGGGGAGCTGTTTTTT	CASSLATQLAAESGELFF
TRBJ1-5	NA	NA	TRBV19	TGTGCCAGTAGTCTCGGAAGCGGTGGCAATCAGCCCCAGCATTTT	CASSLGSGGNQPQHF
TRBJ2-2	NA	NA	TRBV14	TGTGCCAGCAGCCAAAGGGGGAAGAACTGGAACACCGGGGAGCTGTTTTTT	CASSQRGKNWNTGELFF
TRBJ2-1	TRBD2	NA	TRBV4-3	TGCGCCAGCAGCCAAGTTACAGCGGGAAACAATGAGCAGTTCTTC	CASSQVTAGNNEQFF
TRBJ2-2	TRBD2	NA	TRBV27	TGTGCCAGCAGTGCGAGCGGGGGCCGGACCGGGGAGCTGTTTTTT	CASSASGGRTGELFF
TRBJ2-7	NA	NA	TRBV27	TGTGCCAGCAGTTTACGGGTCATACTTTCTTACGTCTACGAGCAGTACTTC	CASSLRVILSYVYEQYF